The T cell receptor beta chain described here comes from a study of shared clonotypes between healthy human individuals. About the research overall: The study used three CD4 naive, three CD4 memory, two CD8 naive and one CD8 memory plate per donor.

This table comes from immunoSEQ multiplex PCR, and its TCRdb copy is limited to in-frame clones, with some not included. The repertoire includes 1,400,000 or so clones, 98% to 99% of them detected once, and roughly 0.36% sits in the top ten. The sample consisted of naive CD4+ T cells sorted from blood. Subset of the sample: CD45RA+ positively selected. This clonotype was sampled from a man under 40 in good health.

The CDR3 sequence: CASSLLGLAGSGELFF. In DNA, the CDR3 is TGTGCCAGCAGTTTATTGGGGCTAGCGGGAAGCGGGGAGCTGTTTTTT. This chain connects TRBV27 to TRBJ2-2; TRBD2 aligns across 9 bases. Unmatched junction bases numbered 7, after V lost 1 base and J lost 7 bases. The CDR3 is 16 amino acids. The germline V gene encodes CDR1 MNHEY and CDR2 SMNVEV (reference sequence).